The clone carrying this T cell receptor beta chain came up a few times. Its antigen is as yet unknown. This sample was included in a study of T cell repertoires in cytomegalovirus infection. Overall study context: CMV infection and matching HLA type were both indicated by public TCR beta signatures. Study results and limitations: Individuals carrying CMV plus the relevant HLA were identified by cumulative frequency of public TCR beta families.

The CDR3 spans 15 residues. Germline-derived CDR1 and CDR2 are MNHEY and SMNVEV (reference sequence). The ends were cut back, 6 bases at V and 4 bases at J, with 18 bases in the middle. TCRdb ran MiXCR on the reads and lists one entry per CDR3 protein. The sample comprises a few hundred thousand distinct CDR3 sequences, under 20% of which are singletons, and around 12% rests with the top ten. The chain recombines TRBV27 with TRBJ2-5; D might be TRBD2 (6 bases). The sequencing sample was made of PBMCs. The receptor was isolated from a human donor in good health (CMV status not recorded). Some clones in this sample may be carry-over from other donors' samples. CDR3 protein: CASSPAGTLAETQYF. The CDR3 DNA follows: TGTGCCAGCAGCCCCGCCGGGACTCTCGCAGAGACCCAGTACTTC.